This T cell receptor (beta chain) was sequenced in a study of T cell responses to AZD1222 COVID-19 vaccine. Sequenced by immunoSEQ multiplex PCR; TCRdb stores in-frame clones only, minus some. In the table there are fewer than 200,000 clones, roughly 90% of which are singletons. CDR1 is MNHNY, CDR2 SVGAGI, per germline (reference sequence). Trimming pared 7 bases from V and 3 bases from J, leaving 14 bases between. The CDR3 length is 14 residues. Worth noting for this clone: What it recognizes is unknown.

Study-wide points: Spike was spanned by vaccine-associated CD4 TCRs, which were dominant at 160-218 and 743-854. Baseline seropositivity occurred in only 5 to 7 AZD1222 recipients. It should be noted that donors were predominantly white British and more often female, and clonal diversity was possibly underestimated.

Source: peripheral blood, taken 28 days after the second AZD1222 dose. The TCR was taken from an adult who received the AZD1222 COVID-19 vaccine. This sequence joins TRBV6-6 and TRBJ2-3; weak D call: TRBD2 (6 bases). The CDR3 protein is CASIRGSGTDTQYF. The CDR3 DNA reads as TGTGCCAGCATACGAGGGAGCGGGACAGATACGCAGTATTTT.